This entry lists 17 T cell receptor beta chains sequenced from one sample in a study of blood T cell repertoires in COVID-19. Some clones are missing from TCRdb's copy, which holds only in-frame ones; the method was immunoSEQ multiplex PCR. The sample gives about 150,000 clones, roughly 82% of which show up once; roughly 2.2% is in the top ten. Sequencing input: peripheral blood. The receptors shown here come from a man between 65 and 85 years old with acute or convalescent COVID-19.

The genes are TRBV3-1 (or the pseudogene TRBV3-2) and TRBJ1-4; 8 bases are a match to TRBD1. The CDR3 sequence is 14 residues long. The J segment lost 12 bases and the V segment lost 3 bases, leaving 9 bases of the junction unmatched. Germline assignment: CDR1 LGHDT and CDR2 YNNKEL (reference sequence). This CDR3 reads CASSQRDRSGELFF. The CDR3 bases are TGTGCCAGCAGCCAGAGGGACAGGTCAGGCGAACTGTTTTTT.

This rearrangement joins TRBV5-1 to TRBJ2-1, with 11 bases fitting TRBD2. This CDR3 is built from 17 residues. The junction had 8 bases not matched to a gene; V was cut back by 4 bases and J by 2 bases. CDR1 is SGHRS, CDR2 YFSETQ, per germline. CDR3 DNA: TGCGCCAGCAGCACAACTAGCGGGGGTTTCCCCTACAATGAGCAGTTCTTC. Encoded protein: CASSTTSGGFPYNEQFF.

Of note for this clone: Distinct nucleotide sequences in the sample also encode this CDR3. The V call is TRBV6-1, the J call TRBJ2-3, with D unclear. Trimming left V 1 base short and J 0 bases short, with 5 bases between. Germline V gene lookup returns CDR1 MNHNS and CDR2 SASEGT. This CDR3 is built from 14 residues. DNA of the CDR3: TGTGCCAGCAGTGAAGGGCACAGCACAGATACGCAGTATTTT. Amino acids: CASSEGHSTDTQYF.

The V call is TRBV3-1 (or the pseudogene TRBV3-2), the J call TRBJ1-1; D is unclear. This CDR3 has 12 residues. The germline V and J ends were trimmed by 4 bases and 1 base, with 4 bases remaining between them. Germline V gives CDR1 LGHDT, CDR2 YNNKEL (reference sequence). CDR3 sequence reads: CASSRQNTEAFF. DNA for the CDR3: TGTGCCAGCAGCCGACAGAACACTGAAGCTTTCTTT.

The V gene is TRBV2, the J gene TRBJ2-2; no firm D call. Germline lookup yields CDR1 SNHLY and CDR2 FYNNEI. The CDR3 totals 14 residues. Trimming pared 5 bases from V and 6 bases from J, leaving 13 bases between. CDR3 sequence: CASSPIGSPGELFF. The DNA of the CDR3 is TGTGCCAGCAGTCCCATCGGGTCCCCCGGGGAGCTGTTTTTT.

This chain connects TRBV7-6 to TRBJ2-1; 8 bases map to TRBD2. Germline CDR1 SGHVS, CDR2 FNYEAQ. This CDR3 is built from 15 residues. V was pared by 3 bases and J by 5 bases, with 6 bases of the junction left unmatched. The CDR3 region has the DNA TGTGCCAGCAGCTTGGCGGGACTAGGGGACAATGAGCAGTTCTTC. Residues: CASSLAGLGDNEQFF.

The V gene is TRBV2, the J gene TRBJ2-1, with D possibly matching TRBD1 (6 bases). This CDR3 is built from 15 residues. V dropped 2 bases and J dropped 5 bases, with 13 bases sitting between them. Per germline, CDR1 SNHLY and CDR2 FYNNEI. The CDR3 here is CASSETGTHNNEQFF. CDR3 coding DNA: TGTGCCAGCAGTGAAACCGGGACACACAACAATGAGCAGTTCTTC.

The V call is TRBV5-1, the J call TRBJ2-3; TRBD1 agrees at 11 bases. The CDR3 is 18 amino acids. From germline, CDR1 is SGHRS and CDR2 YFSETQ. J was trimmed by 3 bases and V by 4 bases; bases with no gene match: 13. The CDR3 DNA follows: TGCGCCAGCAGCCTTTACCCAATGGACAGGGGGCAAACAGATACGCAGTATTTT. Protein product: CASSLYPMDRGQTDTQYF.

The chain links TRBV28 to TRBJ1-6; D remains ambiguous. The CDR3 sequence is 14 residues long. Germline values: CDR1 MDHEN, CDR2 SYDVKM. The V end was cut by 3 bases, the J end by 6 bases, with 9 bases between. CDR3 in DNA: TGTGCCAGCAGTTTGAGGGAGAGTAATTCACCCCTCCACTTT. Protein product: CASSLRESNSPLHF.

The chain carries TRBV5-1 and TRBJ2-1; D possibly corresponds to TRBD1 (6 bases). This CDR3 has 17 amino acids. CDR1 is SGHRS and CDR2 is YFSETQ in the germline V gene. The V end was cut by 0 bases, the J end by 1 base, with 14 bases between. CDR3 in amino acids: CASSLVLGDISYNEQFF. As DNA, the CDR3 is TGCGCCAGCAGCTTGGTGCTAGGGGACATTTCCTACAATGAGCAGTTCTTC.

V gene TRBV28 combines with J gene TRBJ1-5; weak D call: TRBD1 (6 bases). This CDR3 has 15 residues. Trimming took off 4 bases at V and 4 bases at J, with 14 bases between the two ends. Germline assignment: CDR1 MDHEN and CDR2 SYDVKM. The CDR3: CASSSNRVENQPQHF. CDR3 nucleotide sequence: TGTGCCAGCAGTTCTAACAGGGTGGAGAATCAGCCCCAGCATTTT.

The chain employs TRBV6-5 and TRBJ2-7; 7 nucleotides match TRBD1. The length of the CDR3 is 15 residues. The germline V gene encodes CDR1 MNHEY and CDR2 SVGAGI. V was clipped by 6 bases and J by 3 bases; unmatched bases: 11. This CDR3 reads CASSKGTAEDYEQYF. In DNA form, the CDR3 reads TGTGCCAGCAGCAAGGGGACAGCCGAGGACTACGAGCAGTACTTC.

V and J are TRBV19 and TRBJ1-5; possibly TRBD1 for D (5 bases). This CDR3 spans 16 amino acids. V gave up 6 bases and J gave up 3 bases, with 18 bases separating them. Germline V gene data show CDR1 as LNHDA and CDR2 as SQIVND (reference sequence). The CDR3 bases are TGTGCCAGTAGCATTGGGGCCGGTGGGGACAATCAGCCCCAGCATTTT. It specifies CASSIGAGGDNQPQHF. Drawing the rest from reference TRBV19 and TRBJ1-5, the complete variable domain is DGGITQSPKYLFRKEGQNVTLSCEQNLNHDAMYWYRQDPGQGLRLIYYSQIVNDFQKGDIAEGYSVSREKKESFPLTVTSAQKNPTAFYLCASSIGAGGDNQPQHFGDGTRLSIL.

This chain uses TRBV11-2 with TRBJ2-5; D is possibly TRBD1 (5 bases). This CDR3 contains 14 residues. Germline assignment: CDR1 SGHAT and CDR2 FQNNGV. V dropped 10 bases and J dropped 3 bases, with 18 bases sitting between them. The CDR3 coding sequence is TGTGCCACCCAGCTTATGGGGCTCGAAGAGACCCAGTACTTC. This sequence encodes CATQLMGLEETQYF. Full variable domain (remainder filled in from reference TRBV11-2 and TRBJ2-5): EAGVAQSPRYKIIEKRQSVAFWCNPISGHATLYWYQQILGQGPKLLIQFQNNGVVDDSQLPKDRFSAERLKGVDSTLKIQPAKLEDSAVYLCATQLMGLEETQYFGPGTRLLVL.

This chain joins TRBV7-2 and TRBJ2-1, with 7 bases that match TRBD2. Trimming removed 3 bases from V and 7 bases from J; junction bases left unmatched: 6. This CDR3 has 14 amino acids. Germline V gene lookup returns CDR1 SGHTA and CDR2 FQGNSA. CDR3 in DNA: TGTGCCAGCAGCTTCAGCGGGGCCTGGAATGAGCAGTTCTTC. As protein: CASSFSGAWNEQFF.

This clone was detected many times. The gene calls are TRBV25-1 and TRBJ2-7; 10 bases match TRBD2. Unmatched junction bases numbered 3, after V lost 1 base and J lost 0 bases. The CDR3 consists of 16 residues. Germline V CDR1 and CDR2: MGHDK, SYGVNS. In DNA form, the CDR3 reads TGTGCCAGCAGTGAATGGGGACTAGCGCGCTCCTACGAGCAGTACTTC. It yields the protein CASSEWGLARSYEQYF.

The rearrangement uses TRBV6-5 and TRBJ1-1, with D unclear. Trimming cost V 0 bases and J 0 bases, with 8 bases left between them. In germline, CDR1 is MNHEY, CDR2 SVGAGI. The CDR3 contains 15 residues. The CDR3 DNA reads TGTGCCAGCAGTTACTCCGGCGGGATGAACACTGAAGCTTTCTTT. This codes for CASSYSGGMNTEAFF.